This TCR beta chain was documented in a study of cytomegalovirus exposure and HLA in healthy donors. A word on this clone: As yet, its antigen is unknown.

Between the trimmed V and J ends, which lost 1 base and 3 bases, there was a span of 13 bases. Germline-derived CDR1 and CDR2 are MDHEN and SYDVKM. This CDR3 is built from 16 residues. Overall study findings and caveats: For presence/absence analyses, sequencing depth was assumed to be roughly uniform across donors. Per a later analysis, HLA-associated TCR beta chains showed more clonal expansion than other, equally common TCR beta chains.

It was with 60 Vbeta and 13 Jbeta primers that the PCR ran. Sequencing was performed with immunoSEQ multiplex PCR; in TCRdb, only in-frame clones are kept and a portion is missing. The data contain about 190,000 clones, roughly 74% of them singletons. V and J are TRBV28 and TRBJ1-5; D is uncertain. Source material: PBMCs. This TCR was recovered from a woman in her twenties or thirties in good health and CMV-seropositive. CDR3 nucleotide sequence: TGTGCCAGCAGTTTATATTGGGAGGACTCCAATCAGCCCCAGCATTTT. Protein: CASSLYWEDSNQPQHF.